The source of this TCR beta chain is a study of OX40 agonist ivuxolimab in advanced cancers. Study summary: Head and neck, renal cell, melanoma or hepatocellular carcinoma were the cancers that dose-escalation patients had. Notes on the study in general: The CD4+ and CD8+ T cells in the blood had expanded clonally by week 6 at 0.1 to 3.0 mg/kg.

The CDR3 is 15 amino acids. Losses at the gene ends were 5 bases for V and 3 bases for J; bases not matched to a gene: 7. Per germline, CDR1 MNHEY and CDR2 SMNVEV (reference sequence). About this clone: The antigen is undetermined.

Some clones are missing from TCRdb's copy, which holds only in-frame ones; the method was immunoSEQ multiplex PCR. The table includes 52,000 or so clones, 88% detected once. The TCR sequence derives from an adult with an advanced solid tumor such as melanoma, head and neck, liver or kidney cancer. This material consisted of CD4+ or CD8+ T cells sorted from blood, taken in a trial of the OX40 agonist ivuxolimab. The chain carries TRBV27 and TRBJ1-5, with 7 positions matching TRBD1. The CDR3 region has the DNA TGTGCCAGCAGTAGACAGGGAATGGCCAATCAGCCCCAGCATTTT. This codes for CASSRQGMANQPQHF.